This T cell receptor beta chain was captured by sequencing in a study of cytomegalovirus exposure and HLA in healthy donors. The study, taken as a whole, reports: A later analysis revealed that TCR association rates differed between HLA loci, peaking at DRB1 and bottoming out at HLA-C. TCR beta sequences reportedly predicted most subjects' HLA-A and HLA-B alleles accurately. Beyond CMV serostatus, there was no information to go on about immune exposure.

Trimming cost V 4 bases and J 5 bases; bases outside gene matches: 11. Germline assignment: CDR1 LGHNA and CDR2 YNFKEQ. CDR3 length: 15 amino acids. In its sample, this clone was seen a few times. No antigen is known for it. The PCR contained 60 Vbeta and 13 Jbeta primers. As handled by the study authors: Later, an analysis found about 80 million unique TCR beta chains, and about 9.9 million of these were shared. The table came from immunoSEQ multiplex PCR; TCRdb's copy has only in-frame clones and leaves some out. The D gene and trimming were derived from the DNA, and the V and J assignments and clone size from that table. The repertoire holds more than 200,000 clones, roughly 80% seen once, with 0.2% to 0.25% in the top ten.

The receptor was isolated from a girl aged 2 to 10 in good health and CMV-seronegative. What was sequenced was PBMCs. This chain links TRBV4-2 with TRBJ2-7; the match to TRBD1 covers 7 bases. The CDR3 region is CASSPLLDRDDEQYF. In nucleotides, the CDR3 is TGTGCCAGCAGCCCGTTACTAGACAGGGACGACGAGCAGTACTTC.